Each of the 21 T cell receptor beta chains below was sequenced from the same sample in a study of T cells after yellow fever vaccination. Each CDR3 protein gets one entry after TCRdb re-called the 5' RACE reads with MiXCR. The sample includes approximately 330,000 distinct CDR3 sequences, under 15% seen only once; the top ten take about 3%. This material consisted of CD4+ T cells sorted from PBMCs, taken 15 days after the yellow fever booster vaccination. The receptors come from a man between 18 and 29 years old who received the YFV17D yellow fever vaccine.

This clonotype has more than one count but fewer than ten. The chain recombines TRBV5-1 with TRBJ2-3, with a weak D call TRBD2 (7 bases). The V end was cut by 4 bases, the J end by 0 bases, with 15 bases between. Per germline, CDR1 SGHRS and CDR2 YFSETQ. The CDR3 is 16 residues long. The CDR3 protein is CASSPITGGSTDTQYF. Written as DNA, the CDR3 is TGCGCCAGCAGCCCTATTACGGGGGGCAGCACAGATACGCAGTATTTT.

The table lists this clonotype with many counts. The chain uses TRBV7-9 and TRBJ1-4; D call uncertain. The CDR3 has 12 residues. V lost 5 bases and J lost 6, with 7 bases in between. CDR1 and CDR2 from the germline V gene are SEHNR and FQNEAQ (reference sequence). The CDR3 spells CASSAEYEKLFF. Written as DNA, the CDR3 is TGTGCCAGCAGCGCGGAGTATGAAAAACTGTTTTTT. The full variable domain, rest sourced from reference TRBV7-9 and TRBJ1-4, is DTGVSQNPRHKITKRGQNVTFRCDPISEHNRLYWYRQTLGQGPEFLTYFQNEAQLEKSRLLSDRFSAERPKGSFSTLEIQRTEQGDSAMYLCASSAEYEKLFFGSGTQLSVL.

The V gene is TRBV4-1, the J gene TRBJ1-3; possible D gene TRBD1, 6 bases. CDR1 and CDR2 from the germline V gene are MGHRA and YSYEKL. The V end lost 4 bases, the J end lost 2 bases, and 15 bases lay between the germline ends. The CDR3 is made up of 16 amino acids. The CDR3 nucleotides are TGCGCCAGCAGCCGTACAGGGAGGGCAGCTGGAAACACCATATATTTT. It translates to CASSRTGRAAGNTIYF.

This clonotype was detected only a few times. The chain links TRBV29-1 to TRBJ2-7; 10 positions match TRBD2. CDR3 size: 13 residues. Trimming at V came to 7 bases and at J to 2 bases, leaving 5 bases not matched to a gene. From germline, CDR1 is SQVTM and CDR2 ANQGSEA. The CDR3 is CSAGTSAPYEQYF. DNA of the CDR3: TGCAGCGCCGGGACTAGCGCACCCTACGAGCAGTACTTC.

This clonotype has only a few counts. This chain joins TRBV3-1 and TRBJ2-1; maybe TRBD1 (6 bases). Germline V gene sequence: CDR1 LGHDT, CDR2 YNNKEL (reference sequence). Between the trimmed V and J ends, which lost 2 bases and 4 bases, there was a span of 18 bases. The CDR3 spans 17 residues. The CDR3 loop reads CASSQRSAGDPYNEQFF. In DNA form, the CDR3 reads TGTGCCAGCAGCCAAAGGTCGGCAGGGGATCCTTACAATGAGCAGTTCTTC.

For the CDR3, the DNA is TGTGCCAGCAGCTTGTACAGGGACTCTGGAAACACCATATATTTT. This encodes CASSLYRDSGNTIYF. The chain links TRBV5-4 to TRBJ1-3, with TRBD1 as a possible D gene (6 bases). The CDR3 consists of 15 residues. Trimming removed 1 base from V and 0 bases from J, with 8 bases in between. CDR1 SGHNT and CDR2 YYREEE come from the germline V gene (reference sequence).

The chain couples TRBV5-1 to TRBJ2-2, with D perhaps matching TRBD2 (7 bases). The CDR3 is 16 amino acids. With 4 bases removed from V and 0 bases from J, the gap between germline ends came to 13 bases. Germline CDR1 is SGHRS and CDR2 is YFSETQ. CDR3 nucleotides: TGCGCCAGCAGCGAATGCGGGGGCCCGAACACCGGGGAGCTGTTTTTT. Protein product: CASSECGGPNTGELFF.

This clonotype was detected a few times. CDR3 sequence reads: CSVATGPGGTDTQYF. The DNA for the CDR3 is TGCAGCGTAGCTACAGGACCCGGGGGCACAGATACGCAGTATTTT. The rearrangement links TRBV29-1 to TRBJ2-3; D is possibly TRBD1 or TRBD2 (5 bases each). Trimming removed 6 bases from V and 1 base from J, with 17 bases in between. The germline gives CDR1 SQVTM, CDR2 ANQGSEA. CDR3 length: 15 residues.

The chain carries TRBV24-1 and TRBJ2-5; D ambiguous. The CDR3 covers 13 residues. Germline CDR1 and CDR2: KGHDR and SFDVKD. Trimming removed 9 bases at V and 5 bases at J, with 15 bases between. This CDR3 reads CATEDGYGETQYF. The CDR3 coding sequence is TGTGCCACCGAGGACGGCTATGGGGAGACCCAGTACTTC.

The V call is TRBV7-2, the J call TRBJ1-1, with TRBD1 matching 8 bases. Germline V gives CDR1 SGHTA, CDR2 FQGNSA. CDR3 length equals 12 residues. J lost 10 bases, V lost 5 bases, and 6 bases had no gene match. The CDR3 is CASSTGQGGAFF. The CDR3 region has the DNA TGTGCCAGCAGCACCGGACAGGGCGGAGCTTTCTTT.

The rearrangement joins TRBV11-2 to TRBJ1-5; 12 nucleotides agree with TRBD1. Unmatched junction bases numbered 5, after V lost 5 bases and J lost 0 bases. CDR3 size: 17 residues. Looked up from germline, CDR1 is SGHAT and CDR2 is FQNNGV. The CDR3 DNA sequence: TGTGCCAGCAGCCGGGACAGGGGGCGAAGTAGCAATCAGCCCCAGCATTTT. Protein: CASSRDRGRSSNQPQHF.

This chain links TRBV7-6 with TRBJ2-5; maybe TRBD2 (6 bases). The V end lost 2 bases, the J end lost 5 bases, and 18 bases lay between the germline ends. This CDR3 spans 16 amino acids. Germline-derived CDR1 and CDR2 are SGHVS and FNYEAQ. CDR3 DNA: TGTGCCAGCAGCTTAAACATACAGGCCGGAGGGGAGACCCAGTACTTC. Its translation is CASSLNIQAGGETQYF.

The genes are TRBV19 and TRBJ1-3; D unclear. The ends were cut back, 6 bases at V and 2 bases at J, with 8 bases in the middle. The germline V gene has CDR1 LNHDA and CDR2 SQIVND (reference sequence). CDR3 size: 13 residues. As DNA, the CDR3 is TGTGCCAGTAGCACCTGGACTGGAAACACCATATATTTT. As protein: CASSTWTGNTIYF.

The chain uses TRBV4-1 and TRBJ1-6; the D gene is possibly TRBD1 (6 bases). Trimming removed 4 bases from V and 10 bases from J, with 20 bases in between. CDR3 length: 16 amino acids. Germline V gene data show CDR1 as MGHRA and CDR2 as YSYEKL. This CDR3 reads CASSPLPTGSGSPLHF. The CDR3 DNA follows: TGCGCCAGCAGCCCCCTTCCCACAGGGTCTGGATCACCCCTCCACTTT.

The V and J genes are TRBV9 and TRBJ1-5; D call uncertain. V shed 0 bases and J shed 6 bases, with 16 bases lying between them. Germline V gives CDR1 SGDLS, CDR2 YYNGEE. This CDR3 has 16 residues. CDR3 amino acids: CASSVGSAVLGQPQHF. CDR3 DNA: TGTGCCAGCAGCGTAGGATCTGCGGTCCTTGGTCAGCCCCAGCATTTT.

The chain is built from TRBV27 and TRBJ1-5, with 8 nucleotides matching TRBD1. J was trimmed by 7 bases and V by 4 bases; bases with no gene match: 9. The germline gives CDR1 MNHEY, CDR2 SMNVEV (reference sequence). The CDR3 is 15 residues long. The CDR3 DNA reads TGTGCCAGCAGTTCTTTCGGACAGGGATACCAGCCCCAGCATTTT. Its translation is CASSSFGQGYQPQHF.

The chain carries TRBV2 and TRBJ1-1; D gene unclear. This CDR3 contains 13 residues. Trimming left V 4 bases short and J 1 base short, with 7 bases between. The V gene's germline CDR1 is SNHLY and CDR2 FYNNEI. The CDR3 DNA reads TGTGCCAGCAGTGCTCTCCCGAACACTGAAGCTTTCTTT. As protein: CASSALPNTEAFF.

The chain employs TRBV5-1 and TRBJ2-5, with TRBD2 identical over 9 bases. The CDR3 is 15 amino acids. V trimming: 4 bases; J trimming: 4 bases; junction bases outside the gene matches: 8. Germline V gene data show CDR1 as SGHRS and CDR2 as YFSETQ. The CDR3 protein is CASSVPVSGGETQYF. In nucleotides, the CDR3 is TGCGCCAGCAGCGTCCCGGTTAGCGGGGGAGAGACCCAGTACTTC.

The chain recombines TRBV30 with TRBJ1-2, with TRBD1 identical over 8 bases. Germline lookup yields CDR1 GTSNPN and CDR2 SVGIG (reference sequence). The CDR3 has 13 amino acids. The ends lost 0 bases at V and 7 bases at J; junction bases unmatched: 4. The CDR3 nucleotides read TGTGCCTGGAGTGTGAGGGACAGGCCTGGCTACACCTTC. Amino acid sequence: CAWSVRDRPGYTF.

This clonotype was seen more than once but under ten times. The J gene is TRBJ2-5, the V gene TRBV5-1; 10 positions agree with TRBD2. The germline gives CDR1 SGHRS, CDR2 YFSETQ. The junction had 11 bases not matched to a gene; V was cut back by 0 bases and J by 12 bases. The length of the CDR3 is 15 residues. The CDR3 nucleotides are TGCGCCAGCAGCTTGGCCCCGCTAGCGGGGGCCCCAAAGTACTTC. Translating it yields CASSLAPLAGAPKYF. Full variable domain (outside the CDR3, taken from reference TRBV5-1 and TRBJ2-5): KAGVTQTPRYLIKTRGQQVTLSCSPISGHRSVSWYQQTPGQGLQFLFEYFSETQRNKGNFPGRFSGRQFSNSRSEMNVSTLELGDSALYLCASSLAPLAGAPKYFGPGTRLLVL.

Ten or more counts support this clonotype. The V and J genes are TRBV7-8 and TRBJ1-1, with unresolved D. Germline V gives CDR1 SGHVS, CDR2 FQNEAQ. The CDR3 totals 15 residues. The V end lost 2 bases, the J end lost 4 bases, and 14 bases lay between the germline ends. The CDR3 DNA reads TGTGCCAGCAGCTTATTCATGGAGGCCTCCACTGAAGCTTTCTTT. As protein: CASSLFMEASTEAFF.